The 20 T cell receptor beta chains below were found in one sample sequenced in a study of T cell responses to AZD1222 COVID-19 vaccine. Sequencing used immunoSEQ multiplex PCR; TCRdb keeps in-frame clones, though not all of them. The table has approximately 100,000 clones, 85% to 90% seen once. This material consisted of peripheral blood, taken on day 0 of AZD1222 vaccination. The receptors were gathered from an adult in good health.

This chain uses TRBV28 with TRBJ1-4, with D possibly TRBD1 on 5 matching bases. This CDR3 has 15 residues. Trimming stripped 4 bases from V and 5 bases from J, with 14 bases between. Germline assignment: CDR1 MDHEN and CDR2 SYDVKM. The CDR3, as DNA: TGTGCCAGCAGTTGGGCAGCCGGGGGAAATGAAAAACTGTTTTTT. Its translation: CASSWAAGGNEKLFF. Supplemented by reference TRBV28 and TRBJ1-4, the full variable domain reads DVKVTQSSRYLVKRTGEKVFLECVQDMDHENMFWYRQDPGLGLRLIYFSYDVKMKEKGDIPEGYSVSREKKERFSLILESASTNQTSMYLCASSWAAGGNEKLFFGSGTQLSVL.

This chain joins TRBV4-2 and TRBJ1-4; no definite D call. V lost 0 bases and J 7 bases, leaving 9 bases between the germline ends. CDR1 and CDR2 (germline): LGHNA, YNFKEQ. CDR3 length: 14 residues. As DNA, the CDR3 is TGTGCCAGCAGCCAAGAAGCGCGAACTGAAAAACTGTTTTTT. Its protein product is CASSQEARTEKLFF.

V and J are TRBV5-8 and TRBJ1-1; no clear D. V was clipped by 10 bases and J by 1 base, with 8 bases between them. Germline V gene lookup returns CDR1 SGHTS and CDR2 YDEGEE. This CDR3 is 11 amino acids long. The DNA for the CDR3 is TGTGCCGCTGGGCCGAACACTGAAGCTTTCTTT. Protein: CAAGPNTEAFF.

The V call is TRBV27, the J call TRBJ1-2; D is unresolved. The ends were cut back, 2 bases at V and 7 bases at J, with 14 bases in the middle. The CDR3 is made up of 14 amino acids. Germline CDR1 and CDR2: MNHEY and SMNVEV (reference sequence). The CDR3 is CASSLTGYKGGYTF. In nucleotides, the CDR3 is TGTGCCAGCAGTTTAACCGGATATAAGGGTGGCTACACCTTC.

The chain uses TRBV25-1 and TRBJ2-3; tentatively, D is TRBD2 (6 bases). Per germline, CDR1 MGHDK and CDR2 SYGVNS. V was shortened by 5 bases and J by 2 bases, with 14 bases between the two germline ends. This CDR3 comprises 15 residues. CDR3 residues: CASSNPGLHTDTQYF. DNA for the CDR3: TGTGCCAGCAGTAACCCGGGACTGCACACAGATACGCAGTATTTT.

DNA of the CDR3: TGTGCCAGCAGCCCCCTAGGGCGACAGGCCCGGGGCGAGCAGTACTTC. Translated, it gives CASSPLGRQARGEQYF. The rearrangement links TRBV5-5 to TRBJ2-7; TRBD1 might be the D (6 bases). Trimming removed 4 bases at V and 6 bases at J, with 23 bases between. Germline CDR1 reads SGHKS; CDR2 reads YYEKEE (reference sequence). The CDR3 length is 16 residues.

This rearrangement joins TRBV28 to TRBJ2-1; the match to TRBD1 covers 9 bases. This CDR3 has 15 amino acids. Germline V gene lookup returns CDR1 MDHEN and CDR2 SYDVKM. With 5 bases clipped from V and 4 bases from J, the junction kept 6 bases outside the gene matches. CDR3 sequence (DNA): TGTGCCAGCAGTGGCGCCGGGACAGGGTACAATGAGCAGTTCTTC. Its protein is CASSGAGTGYNEQFF.

A note on this clone: A much larger clone differs by one base, so this may be a read error. The genes are TRBV3-1 (or the pseudogene TRBV3-2) and TRBJ1-1; 7 bases agree with TRBD1. V shed 6 bases, J shed 1 base, and the junction held 5 bases outside the gene matches. CDR1 and CDR2 from the germline V gene are LGHDT and YNNKEL (reference sequence). This CDR3 spans 14 amino acids. The CDR3 loop reads CASSPGQPNTEAFF. The CDR3 region has the DNA TGTGCCAGCAGTCCGGGACAGCCGAACACTGAAGCTTTCTTT.

This clone came up a few times. The CDR3 is CASSNLAGDNEQFF. The CDR3 DNA reads as TGTGCCAGCAGCAACCTAGCGGGAGACAATGAGCAGTTCTTC. The chain links TRBV3-1 (or the pseudogene TRBV3-2) to TRBJ2-1; 10 positions agree with TRBD2. Germline V CDR1 and CDR2: LGHDT, YNNKEL (reference sequence). The CDR3 runs 14 residues. Losses at the gene ends were 5 bases for V and 5 bases for J; bases not matched to a gene: 3.

This clone has just one count. This rearrangement joins TRBV28 to TRBJ1-3; D ambiguous. In germline, CDR1 is MDHEN, CDR2 SYDVKM. The CDR3 is made up of 14 amino acids. V dropped 3 bases and J dropped 0 bases, with 6 bases sitting between them. The CDR3 is CASSFWVSGNTIYF. For the CDR3, the DNA is TGTGCCAGCAGTTTTTGGGTCTCTGGAAACACCATATATTTT. Supplemented by reference TRBV28 and TRBJ1-3, the full variable domain reads DVKVTQSSRYLVKRTGEKVFLECVQDMDHENMFWYRQDPGLGLRLIYFSYDVKMKEKGDIPEGYSVSREKKERFSLILESASTNQTSMYLCASSFWVSGNTIYFGEGSWLTVV.

The V gene is TRBV5-4, the J gene TRBJ2-7; D is uncertain. The CDR3 is made up of 15 amino acids. V was trimmed by 5 bases and J by 4 bases, leaving 19 bases between them. Germline-derived CDR1 and CDR2 are SGHNT and YYREEE (reference sequence). CDR3 sequence (DNA): TGTGCCAGCAGGCCCGGTAATGCATTGCTTTACGAGCAGTACTTC. This sequence encodes CASRPGNALLYEQYF.

This rearrangement joins TRBV2 to TRBJ2-5, with D perhaps TRBD1 (5 bases). Germline lookup yields CDR1 SNHLY and CDR2 FYNNEI. The V gene lost 6 bases and the J gene lost 5 bases, with 13 bases spanning the gap. The CDR3 contains 13 residues. As DNA, the CDR3 is TGTGCCAGCAGCGCTACAGGATCTGAGACCCAGTACTTC. This sequence encodes CASSATGSETQYF.

CDR3 sequence: CSVATHLRMNTEAFF. In nucleotides, the CDR3 is TGCAGCGTTGCTACCCACCTCAGGATGAACACTGAAGCTTTCTTT. This chain links TRBV29-1 with TRBJ1-1; D is unresolved. Trimming left V 4 bases short and J 0 bases short, with 15 bases between. Germline CDR1 SQVTM, CDR2 ANQGSEA. CDR3 length: 15 amino acids.

The V and J genes are TRBV11-3 and TRBJ1-5; 9 bases fit TRBD1. The germline V gene has CDR1 SGHNT and CDR2 YENEEA. The CDR3 consists of 18 residues. The J segment lost 9 bases and the V segment lost 0 bases, leaving 15 bases of the junction unmatched. The CDR3 region is CASSLDKARDRDLMPQHF. CDR3 nucleotides: TGTGCCAGCAGCTTAGATAAGGCCCGGGACAGGGATCTCATGCCCCAGCATTTT.

The gene calls are TRBV5-8 and TRBJ1-5; D unresolved. The V end was cut by 3 bases, the J end by 5 bases, with 12 bases between. The V gene's germline CDR1 is SGHTS and CDR2 YDEGEE. This CDR3 comprises 14 residues. DNA for the CDR3: TGTGCCAGCAGCTGGGGAACCTTGTATCAGCCCCAGCATTTT. It encodes CASSWGTLYQPQHF.

The chain couples TRBV14 to TRBJ1-2; D unresolved. This CDR3 comprises 12 residues. Germline V gives CDR1 SGHDN, CDR2 FVKESK. V was pared by 6 bases and J by 8 bases, with 13 bases between. CDR3 sequence: CASSRNVWGYTF. The DNA of the CDR3 is TGTGCCAGCAGTCGGAACGTGTGGGGCTACACCTTC. Combining the CDR3 with reference TRBV14 and TRBJ1-2 gives the whole variable domain EAGVTQFPSHSVIEKGQTVTLRCDPISGHDNLYWYRRVMGKEIKFLLHFVKESKQDESGMPNNRFLAERTGGTYSTLKVQPAELEDSGVYFCASSRNVWGYTFGSGTRLTVV.

V gene TRBV12-2 combines with J gene TRBJ2-7; the table's D call, TRBD2, has no DNA check behind it. TRBV12-2 is termed a pseudogene. CDR3 length: 16 amino acids. CDR3 in amino acids: CASSAQTSAGDYEQYF. The CDR3 nucleotides are TGTGCAAGTTCTGCCCAAACTAGCGCCGGTGACTACGAGCAGTACTTC.

The chain links TRBV6-5 to TRBJ1-3; no clear D gene. V was shortened by 7 bases and J by 0 bases, with 10 bases between the two germline ends. The germline V gene has CDR1 MNHEY and CDR2 SVGAGI. This CDR3 spans 14 amino acids. The CDR3 DNA is TGTGCCAGCACCTCCCCGAGCTCTGGAAACACCATATATTTT. Protein sequence: CASTSPSSGNTIYF.

The gene calls are TRBV5-1 and TRBJ1-2, with D possibly being TRBD1 (6 bases). The CDR3 extends over 13 amino acids. V lost 3 bases to trimming and J lost 4 bases, with 10 bases between them. Looked up from germline, CDR1 is SGHRS and CDR2 is YFSETQ. The CDR3 loop reads CASSWDNAYGYTF. The CDR3 DNA reads as TGCGCCAGCAGCTGGGACAACGCCTATGGCTACACCTTC.

This clone has a single count. The CDR3 region is CAWSARQGAQMGGSEQYF. The DNA of the CDR3 is TGTGCCTGGAGTGCAAGACAGGGGGCGCAAATGGGTGGGTCCGAGCAGTACTTC. V is TRBV30 and J is TRBJ2-7; 10 bases map to TRBD1. CDR3 length: 18 residues. Germline values: CDR1 GTSNPN, CDR2 SVGIG (reference sequence). Trimming at V came to 1 base and at J to 6 bases, leaving 18 bases not matched to a gene.